This TCR beta chain was identified in a study of beta chain features in type 1 diabetes. Sorting based on CD45RO/CCR7/CD25/CD127/CD95/CD27 separated CD4+ naive, central memory, regulatory and stem cell-like memory cells. Purity (above 95%) was reached by all sorted populations. cDNA synthesis used the whole RNA isolate, giving expressed TCRB sequences. The method was immunoSEQ multiplex PCR; TCRdb's version includes in-frame clones alone and lacks a portion of them. The table records about 140,000 clones, about 9.1% of them present only once. General study findings and limits: All four CD4+ subsets from Type 1 diabetes patients carried moderately but significantly shorter TCRB CDR3s. Since sequencing was performed on cDNA, cells with high TCR expression could be over-represented.

A remark on this clone: The antigen is undetermined.

The source is a woman aged 40-49 years in good health. The sequencing input was central memory CD4+ T cells from blood.

CDR3 nucleotide sequence: TGTGCCAGCAGCCCACGCCCAGGGAACGAGCAGTACTTC. This sequence encodes CASSPRPGNEQYF. The chain is built from TRBV7-8 and TRBJ2-7; the D gene is possibly TRBD1 (5 bases). Germline lookup yields CDR1 SGHVS and CDR2 FQNEAQ. The V end lost 5 bases, the J end lost 5 bases, and 13 bases lay between the germline ends. This CDR3 is built from 13 residues.